This entry concerns a single T cell receptor beta chain. These data belong to a study of T-cell reconstitution after alpha-beta-depleted transplantation in children. This CDR3 spans 17 amino acids. The V gene end was trimmed by 7 bases and the J gene end by 3 bases; junction bases not matched to a gene: 15. Unique molecular identifiers tagged the TCRbeta library. TCRdb re-derived calls from the PCR reads in MiXCR, one entry per CDR3 protein. The repertoire has under 450,000 distinct CDR3 sequences, approximately 12% of them found once; the top ten carry over 3.5%. The sequence derives from a human donor who donated a stem cell graft to a child with Fanconi anemia. This chain uses TRBV12-3 or TRBV12-4 with TRBJ2-5; 9 bases align to TRBD1. The sample consisted of PBMCs, taken from the stem cell graft. The CDR3 DNA reads TGTGCCAGCACCCTTACAGGGGGCGCGGGCCCAAAAGAGACCCAGTACTTC. Its protein product is CASTLTGGAGPKETQYF.